This TCR beta chain was recovered during a study of STAT5B mutations in CD4+ large granular lymphocyte leukemia. Overall study results and limits: CD4-sorted patient repertoires seemed more clonal than healthy CD4+ repertoires. Top patient clones used TRBV06 genes more often: 8/27 versus 2/35 in controls. No patients shared main leukemic clonotypes, though approximately 26% appeared at low frequency elsewhere.

TCRdb's table, derived via immunoSEQ multiplex PCR, lists solely in-frame clones and lacks some. The sample holds around 38,000 clones, 87% seen once. About this clone: Its cognate antigen is unknown.

This CDR3 is 14 amino acids long. Per germline, CDR1 MDHEN and CDR2 SYDVKM. Trimming shortened V by 5 bases and J by 1 base, and 11 bases separated the two germline ends. What was sequenced was CD4+ T cells from blood buffy coats. The rearrangement links TRBV28 to TRBJ2-5; tentative D call: TRBD1 (6 bases). The receptor comes from a human donor in good health. The CDR3 nucleotides read TGTGCCAGCAGTCCACAGGGTCCCCAAGAGACCCAGTACTTC. It translates to CASSPQGPQETQYF.